This TCR beta chain was recorded in a study of control samples from healthy donors and cancer patients. The V gene end was trimmed by 6 bases and the J gene end by 4 bases; junction bases not matched to a gene: 5. The CDR3 extends over 14 amino acids. Germline V gene lookup returns CDR1 MNHEY and CDR2 SVGAGI. Clones were sequenced by immunoSEQ multiplex PCR, and TCRdb holds only the in-frame ones, with some missing. The data hold about 150,000 clones, with 80% to 90% observed a single time. The receptor comes from a man between 18 and 29 years old in good health. The chain carries TRBV6-5 and TRBJ2-1; 8 positions match TRBD1. Sequencing used blood. In DNA, the CDR3 is TGTGCCAGCAGGGGACAGGTAGCGTACAATGAGCAGTTCTTC. It encodes CASRGQVAYNEQFF.